The present T cell receptor (beta chain) was sequenced within a study of T cells in Graves' hyperthyroidism and ophthalmopathy. The investigators amplified TCR beta CDR3 regions from RNA transcripts. HTBI primers were the set used in a first-round RT-PCR of the TCR CDR3. Each CDR3 protein gets one entry after TCRdb re-called the multiplex PCR reads with MiXCR. The sample lists about 210,000 distinct CDR3 sequences; more than 15% were seen once. In regard to this clonotype: Its specificity is not known.

In germline, CDR1 is SEHNR, CDR2 FQNEAQ (reference sequence). CDR3 size: 20 residues. The trim removed 3 bases at V and 5 bases at J, leaving 22 bases unmatched. Notes on the study in general: In blood, most of the thyroid clonotypes expanded above 0.001 were also present.

Graves' hyperthyroidism was deemed stable given no ophthalmopathy progression within 18 months. In patients aged 18 to 65, hyperthyroidism was newly diagnosed, with duration under 2 months. Around 10 ml fresh peripheral blood yielded the PBMCs. The chain couples TRBV7-9 to TRBJ1-2; 9 nucleotides agree with TRBD1. This TCR was sampled from a middle-aged man with Graves' hyperthyroidism. The material sequenced was blood. CDR3 amino acids: CASSLNWGNLDRGDSYGYTF. The CDR3 DNA reads TGTGCCAGCAGCTTGAACTGGGGGAACCTGGACAGGGGCGATTCTTATGGCTACACCTTC.